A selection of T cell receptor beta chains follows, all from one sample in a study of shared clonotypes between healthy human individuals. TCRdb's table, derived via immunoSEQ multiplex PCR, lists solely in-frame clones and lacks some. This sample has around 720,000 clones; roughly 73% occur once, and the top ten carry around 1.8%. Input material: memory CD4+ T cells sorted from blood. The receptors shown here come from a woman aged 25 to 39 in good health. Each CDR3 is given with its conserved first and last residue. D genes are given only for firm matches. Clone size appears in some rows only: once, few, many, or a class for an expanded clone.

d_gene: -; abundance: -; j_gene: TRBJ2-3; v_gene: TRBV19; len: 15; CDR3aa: CASSPRTSNTDTQYF; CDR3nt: TGTGCCAGTAGTCCACGGACTTCTAACACAGATACGCAGTATTTT
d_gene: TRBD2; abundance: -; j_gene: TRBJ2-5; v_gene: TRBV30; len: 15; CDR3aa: CAWNNHRGRAETQYF; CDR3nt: TGTGCCTGGAACAATCACCGGGGGAGGGCGGAGACCCAGTACTTC
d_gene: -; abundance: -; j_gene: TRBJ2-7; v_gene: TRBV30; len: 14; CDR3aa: CAWTKLQGTHEQYF; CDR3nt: TGTGCCTGGACCAAACTTCAAGGGACCCACGAGCAGTACTTC
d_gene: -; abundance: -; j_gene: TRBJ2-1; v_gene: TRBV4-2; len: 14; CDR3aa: CASSLSRGPHEQFF; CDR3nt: TGTGCCAGCAGCCTCTCGAGAGGGCCACATGAGCAGTTCTTC
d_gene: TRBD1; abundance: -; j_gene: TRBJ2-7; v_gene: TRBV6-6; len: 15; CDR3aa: CASSQGQGQTYEQYF; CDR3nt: TGTGCCAGCAGCCAAGGACAGGGGCAGACCTACGAGCAGTACTTC
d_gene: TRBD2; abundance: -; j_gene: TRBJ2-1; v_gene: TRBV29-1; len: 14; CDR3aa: CSVESSGPYNEQFF; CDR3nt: TGCAGCGTTGAGTCTAGCGGGCCTTACAATGAGCAGTTCTTC
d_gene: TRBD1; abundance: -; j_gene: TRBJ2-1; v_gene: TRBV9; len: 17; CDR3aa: CASSVSMGTGRFNEQFF; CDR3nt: TGTGCCAGCAGCGTGTCCATGGGGACAGGGCGATTCAATGAGCAGTTCTTC
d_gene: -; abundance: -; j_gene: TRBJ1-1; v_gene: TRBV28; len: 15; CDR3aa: CASSLRPGKIGEAFF; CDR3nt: TGTGCCAGCAGTTTAAGGCCGGGGAAGATCGGTGAAGCTTTCTTT
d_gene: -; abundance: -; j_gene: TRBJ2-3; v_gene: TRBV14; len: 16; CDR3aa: CASSPVGGARTDTQYF; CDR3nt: TGTGCCAGCAGCCCGGTGGGGGGGGCACGCACAGATACGCAGTATTTT
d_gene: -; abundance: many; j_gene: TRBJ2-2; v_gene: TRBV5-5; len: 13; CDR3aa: CASSYTGTGELFF; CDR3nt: TGTGCCAGCAGCTATACTGGGACCGGGGAGCTGTTTTTT
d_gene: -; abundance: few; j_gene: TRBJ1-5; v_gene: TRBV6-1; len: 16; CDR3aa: CASSEGSSSWNQPQHF; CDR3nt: TGTGCCAGCAGTGAAGGGTCTTCTTCATGGAATCAGCCCCAGCATTTT
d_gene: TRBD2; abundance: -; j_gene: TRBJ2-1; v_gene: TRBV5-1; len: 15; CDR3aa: CASSLAASGRGEQFF; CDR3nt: TGCGCCAGCAGCTTGGCCGCTAGCGGGAGGGGTGAGCAGTTCTTC
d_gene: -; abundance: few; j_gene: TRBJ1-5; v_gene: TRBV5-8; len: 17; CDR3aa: CASSQTVTTDSNQPQHF; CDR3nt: TGTGCCAGCAGCCAAACCGTAACGACAGATAGCAATCAGCCCCAGCATTTT
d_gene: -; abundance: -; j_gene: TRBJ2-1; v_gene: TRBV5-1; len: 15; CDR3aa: CASMVGGMRGDEQFF; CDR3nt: TGCGCCAGCATGGTTGGCGGGATGCGTGGGGATGAGCAGTTCTTC
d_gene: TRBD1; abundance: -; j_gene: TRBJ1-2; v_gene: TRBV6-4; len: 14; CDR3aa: CASTLTGNVYGYTF; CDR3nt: TGTGCCAGCACCTTGACAGGGAACGTCTATGGCTACACCTTC
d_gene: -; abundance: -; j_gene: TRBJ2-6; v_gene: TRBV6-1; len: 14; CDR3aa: CASQGGEGANVLTF; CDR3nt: TGTGCCAGCCAGGGGGGGGAGGGGGCCAACGTCCTGACTTTC
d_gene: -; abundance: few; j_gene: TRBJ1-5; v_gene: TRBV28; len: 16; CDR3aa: CASSSPGRDQGQPQHF; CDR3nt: TGTGCCAGCAGTTCGCCGGGGCGCGACCAGGGGCAGCCCCAGCATTTT
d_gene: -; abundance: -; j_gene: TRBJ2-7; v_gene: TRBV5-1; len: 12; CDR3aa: CASSLQGYEQYF; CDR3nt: TGCGCCAGCAGCTTGCAGGGGTACGAGCAGTACTTC
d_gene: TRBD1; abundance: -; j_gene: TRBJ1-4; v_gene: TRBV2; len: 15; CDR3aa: CASSGQGLANEKLFF; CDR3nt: TGTGCCAGCAGCGGACAGGGGTTGGCTAATGAAAAACTGTTTTTT
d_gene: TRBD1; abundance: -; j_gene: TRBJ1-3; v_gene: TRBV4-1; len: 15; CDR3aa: CASSQGQGSGNTIYF; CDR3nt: TGCGCCAGCAGCCAGGGACAGGGGTCTGGAAACACCATATATTTT
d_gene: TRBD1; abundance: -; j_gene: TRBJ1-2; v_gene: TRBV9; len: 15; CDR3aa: CASSPTTGTNYGYTF; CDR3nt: TGTGCCAGCAGCCCGACGACAGGGACAAACTATGGCTACACCTTC
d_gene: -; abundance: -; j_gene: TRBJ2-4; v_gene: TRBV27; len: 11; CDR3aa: CASSSPGQLGF; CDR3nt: TGTGCCAGCAGTTCCCCAGGACAGCTCGGGTTC
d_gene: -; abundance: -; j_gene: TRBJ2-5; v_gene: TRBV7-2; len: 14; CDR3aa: CASSFSASPGAQYF; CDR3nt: TGTGCCAGCAGCTTTTCGGCCTCCCCAGGGGCCCAGTACTTC
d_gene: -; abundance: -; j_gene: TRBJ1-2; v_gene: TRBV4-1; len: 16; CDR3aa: CASSQPGTEKIYGYTF; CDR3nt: TGCGCCAGCAGCCAACCCGGGACGGAAAAAATCTATGGCTACACCTTC
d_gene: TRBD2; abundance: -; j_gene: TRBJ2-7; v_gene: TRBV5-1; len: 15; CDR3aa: CASSSPERDSYEQYF; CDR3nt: TGCGCCAGCAGCTCCCCCGAGCGGGACTCCTACGAGCAGTACTTC
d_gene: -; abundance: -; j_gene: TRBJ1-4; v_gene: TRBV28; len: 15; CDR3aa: CASQPRGNLNEKLFF; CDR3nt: TGTGCCAGCCAACCGAGGGGAAACCTGAATGAAAAACTGTTTTTT
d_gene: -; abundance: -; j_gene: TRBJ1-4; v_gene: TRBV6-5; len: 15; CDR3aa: CASSPGRGQLEKLFF; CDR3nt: TGTGCCAGCAGTCCCGGACGTGGTCAACTTGAAAAACTGTTTTTT
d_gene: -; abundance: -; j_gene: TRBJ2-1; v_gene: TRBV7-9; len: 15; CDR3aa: CASSLGASGTPEQFF; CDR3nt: TGTGCCAGCAGCTTAGGGGCCTCCGGGACTCCTGAGCAGTTCTTC
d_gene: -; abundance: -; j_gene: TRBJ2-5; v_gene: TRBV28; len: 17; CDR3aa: CASSQLGRRGLRETQYF; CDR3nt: TGTGCCAGCAGCCAACTGGGGCGCCGGGGACTTCGAGAGACCCAGTACTTC
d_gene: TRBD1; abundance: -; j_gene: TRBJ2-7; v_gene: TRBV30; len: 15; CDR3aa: CAWSVRYRGLYEQYF; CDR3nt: TGTGCCTGGAGTGTTCGGTATAGGGGGCTATACGAGCAGTACTTC
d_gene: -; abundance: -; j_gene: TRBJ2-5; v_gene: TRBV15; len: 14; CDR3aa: CATSRDFSMGEQYF; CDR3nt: TGTGCCACCAGCAGAGATTTCAGTATGGGGGAGCAGTACTTC
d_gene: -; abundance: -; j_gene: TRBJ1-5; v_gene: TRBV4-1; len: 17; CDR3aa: CASSQDLDYRDNQPQHF; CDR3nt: TGCGCCAGCAGCCAAGACCTTGACTACAGAGACAATCAGCCCCAGCATTTT
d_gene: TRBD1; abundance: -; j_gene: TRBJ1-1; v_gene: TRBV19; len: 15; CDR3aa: CASSTTGTANTEAFF; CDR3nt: TGTGCCAGTAGTACTACGGGGACAGCGAACACTGAAGCTTTCTTT
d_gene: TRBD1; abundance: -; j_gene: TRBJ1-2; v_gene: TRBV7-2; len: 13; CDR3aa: CASSSGQGLGYTF; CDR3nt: TGTGCCAGCAGCTCCGGACAGGGTTTAGGCTACACCTTC
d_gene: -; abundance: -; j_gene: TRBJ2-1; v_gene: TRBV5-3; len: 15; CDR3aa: CASPSPGGLEGEQFF; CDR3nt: TGTGCCAGCCCCTCTCCTGGCGGTCTGGAGGGGGAGCAGTTCTTC
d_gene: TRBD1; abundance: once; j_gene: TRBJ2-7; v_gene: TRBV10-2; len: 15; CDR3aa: CASSDPGTVSYEQYF; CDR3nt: TGCGCCAGCAGTGACCCCGGGACAGTTTCCTACGAGCAGTACTTC
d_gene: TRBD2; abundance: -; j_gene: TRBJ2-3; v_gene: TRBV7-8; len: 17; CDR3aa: CASSFSRGLARTDTQYF; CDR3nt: TGTGCCAGCAGCTTTAGTAGGGGACTAGCACGCACAGATACGCAGTATTTT
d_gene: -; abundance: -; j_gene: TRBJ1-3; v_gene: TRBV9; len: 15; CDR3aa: CASSVSADSGNTIYF; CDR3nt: TGTGCCAGCAGCGTTTCGGCTGACTCTGGAAACACCATATATTTT
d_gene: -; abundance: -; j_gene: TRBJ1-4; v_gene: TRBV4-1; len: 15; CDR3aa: CASSQDLQRDWKLFF; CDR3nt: TGCGCCAGCAGCCAAGATTTACAGCGCGATTGGAAACTGTTTTTT
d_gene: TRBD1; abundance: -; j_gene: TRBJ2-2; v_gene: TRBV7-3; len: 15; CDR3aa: CASSPQGAGTGELFF; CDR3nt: TGTGCCAGCAGCCCACAGGGGGCAGGAACCGGGGAGCTGTTTTTT
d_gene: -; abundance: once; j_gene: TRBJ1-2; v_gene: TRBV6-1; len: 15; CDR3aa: CASSPGGWQNYGYTF; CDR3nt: TGTGCCAGCAGTCCGGGAGGGTGGCAGAACTATGGCTACACCTTC
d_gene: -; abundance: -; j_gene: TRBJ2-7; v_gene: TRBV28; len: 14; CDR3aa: CASNGRDVSYEQYF; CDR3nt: TGTGCCAGCAACGGAAGGGATGTCTCCTACGAGCAGTACTTC